This TCR beta chain was captured in a study of T-cell reconstitution after alpha-beta-depleted transplantation in children. This clonotype was observed a handful of times. Its antigen is as yet unknown. Overall study findings and caveats: At around two months after transplant, the alpha-beta T cells were reportedly derived from several hundred expanded clones that came from non-depleted graft cells. Newly produced T cells mostly accounted for T-cell counts and diversity one year post-transplant. Surviving recipient T cells and thymic progenitors accounted for the high day-60 TCRbeta diversity observed in some patients.

Preparing the TCRbeta library involved the use of unique molecular identifiers. TCRdb reanalysed the PCR reads using MiXCR and keeps one entry per CDR3 protein. The sample has 500,000 or so distinct CDR3 sequences; 11% are singletons. The germline V gene has CDR1 KGHSH and CDR2 LQKENI. The CDR3 totals 16 residues. With V trimmed by 6 bases and J by 0 bases, 7 bases remained unmatched. The sequence came from a female patient aged 2-10 years who had a stem cell transplant for aplastic anemia, so the T cells may come from the graft donor. The chain uses TRBV18 and TRBJ1-4; 7 bases line up with TRBD1. Sequenced material: PBMCs, mostly from graft donor cells, taken 180 days after TCRalphabeta/CD19-depleted stem cell transplant. CDR3 sequence reads: CASSALGQTTNEKLFF. CDR3 sequence (DNA): TGTGCCAGCTCGGCTTTGGGACAGACAACTAATGAAAAACTGTTTTTT.